This T cell receptor beta chain comes out of a study of CD8 T cells in ankylosing spondylitis. The study, taken as a whole, reports: One TCR beta motif, made up of about 8 highly homologous variants, appeared characteristic of ankylosing spondylitis blood.

CDR1 and CDR2 from the germline V gene are SGDLS and YYNGEE. The CDR3 is 15 residues long. V gave up 0 bases and J gave up 5 bases; unmatched junction bases: 7. Concerning this clonotype itself: Its antigen is unidentified.

TCRdb passed the 5' RACE reads through MiXCR, listing each CDR3 protein once. The top ten clones hold around a third of a sample with approximately 140,000 distinct CDR3 sequences, more than 15% of them seen once. Sequenced: blood, either unsorted or a sorted T cell fraction (not recorded which). The rearrangement joins TRBV9 to TRBJ2-5; 7 nucleotides align to TRBD2. The receptor's source is a male donor with ankylosing spondylitis. The CDR3 loop is CASSVGGGSGETQYF. In nucleotides, the CDR3 is TGTGCCAGCAGCGTAGGTGGCGGGAGCGGTGAGACCCAGTACTTC.